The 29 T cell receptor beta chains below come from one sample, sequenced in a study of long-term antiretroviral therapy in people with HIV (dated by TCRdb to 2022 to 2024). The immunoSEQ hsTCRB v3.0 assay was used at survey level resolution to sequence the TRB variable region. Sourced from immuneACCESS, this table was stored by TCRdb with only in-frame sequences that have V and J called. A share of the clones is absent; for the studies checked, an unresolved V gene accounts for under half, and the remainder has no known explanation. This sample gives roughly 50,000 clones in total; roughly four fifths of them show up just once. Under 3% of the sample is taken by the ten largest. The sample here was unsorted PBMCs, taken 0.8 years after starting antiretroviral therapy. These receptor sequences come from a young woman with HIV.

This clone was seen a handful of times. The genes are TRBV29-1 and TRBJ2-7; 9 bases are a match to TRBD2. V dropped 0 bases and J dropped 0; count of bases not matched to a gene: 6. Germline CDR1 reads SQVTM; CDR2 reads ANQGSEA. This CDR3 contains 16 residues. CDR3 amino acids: CSVEEGLAGSSYEQYF. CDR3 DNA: TGCAGCGTTGAAGAGGGGCTAGCGGGAAGCTCCTACGAGCAGTACTTC.

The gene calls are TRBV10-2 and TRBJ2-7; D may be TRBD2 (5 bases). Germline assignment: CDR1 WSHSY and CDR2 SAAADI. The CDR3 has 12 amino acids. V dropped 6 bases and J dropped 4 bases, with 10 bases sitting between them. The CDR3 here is CASRQLGYEQYF. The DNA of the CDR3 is TGCGCCAGCAGACAACTAGGGTACGAGCAGTACTTC.

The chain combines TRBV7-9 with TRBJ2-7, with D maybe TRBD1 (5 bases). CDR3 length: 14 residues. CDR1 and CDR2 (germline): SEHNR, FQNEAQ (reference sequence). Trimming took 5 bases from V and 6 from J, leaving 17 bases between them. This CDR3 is CASSPLVGQGEQYF. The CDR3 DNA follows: TGTGCCAGCAGCCCGCTCGTGGGCCAGGGCGAGCAGTACTTC.

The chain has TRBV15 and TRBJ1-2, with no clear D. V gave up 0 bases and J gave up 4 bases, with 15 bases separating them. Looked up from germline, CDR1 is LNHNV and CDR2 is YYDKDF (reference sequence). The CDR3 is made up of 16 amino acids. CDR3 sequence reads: CATSRDGGGRVYGYTF. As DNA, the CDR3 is TGTGCCACCAGCAGAGATGGTGGCGGAAGGGTCTATGGCTACACCTTC.

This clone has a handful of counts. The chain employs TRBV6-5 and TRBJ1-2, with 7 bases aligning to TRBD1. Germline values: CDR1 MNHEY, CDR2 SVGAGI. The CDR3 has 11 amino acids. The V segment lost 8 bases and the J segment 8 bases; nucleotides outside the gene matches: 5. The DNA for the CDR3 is TGTGCCAGCGGGACAGCACACGGCTACACCTTC. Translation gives CASGTAHGYTF.

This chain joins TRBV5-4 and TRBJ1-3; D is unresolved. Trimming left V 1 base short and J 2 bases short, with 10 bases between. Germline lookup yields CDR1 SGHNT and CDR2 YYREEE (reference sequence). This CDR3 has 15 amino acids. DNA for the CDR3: TGTGCCAGCAGCTTGTGGGGAGGAGCTGGAAACACCATATATTTT. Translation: CASSLWGGAGNTIYF.

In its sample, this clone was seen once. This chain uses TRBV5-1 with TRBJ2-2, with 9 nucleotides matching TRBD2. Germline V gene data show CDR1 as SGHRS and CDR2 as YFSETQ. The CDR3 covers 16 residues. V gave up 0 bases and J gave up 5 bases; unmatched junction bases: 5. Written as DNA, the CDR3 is TGCGCCAGCAGCTTGGCCGCTAGCGGGACTACCGGGGAGCTGTTTTTT. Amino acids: CASSLAASGTTGELFF.

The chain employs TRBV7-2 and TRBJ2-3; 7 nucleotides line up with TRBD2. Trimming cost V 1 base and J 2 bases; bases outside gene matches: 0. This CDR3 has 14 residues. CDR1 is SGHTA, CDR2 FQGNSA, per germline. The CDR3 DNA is TGTGCCAGCAGCTTAGGACTAGCCACAGATACGCAGTATTTT. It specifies CASSLGLATDTQYF.

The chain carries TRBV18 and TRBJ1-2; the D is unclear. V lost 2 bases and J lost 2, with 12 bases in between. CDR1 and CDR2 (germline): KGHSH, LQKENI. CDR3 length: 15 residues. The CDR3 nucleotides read TGTGCCAGCTCACCAGAGGGCCCGCCAAACTATGGCTACACCTTC. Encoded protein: CASSPEGPPNYGYTF.

The CDR3 coding sequence is TGTGCCAGCTCACCAAGGATGGTCACCGGGACAGAGTCTTATAGCAATCAGCCCCAGCATTTT. It encodes CASSPRMVTGTESYSNQPQHF. The rearrangement uses TRBV18 and TRBJ1-5, with 7 nucleotides matching TRBD1. V was clipped by 2 bases and J by 0 bases; unmatched bases: 19. The CDR3 is made up of 21 amino acids. Per germline, CDR1 KGHSH and CDR2 LQKENI.

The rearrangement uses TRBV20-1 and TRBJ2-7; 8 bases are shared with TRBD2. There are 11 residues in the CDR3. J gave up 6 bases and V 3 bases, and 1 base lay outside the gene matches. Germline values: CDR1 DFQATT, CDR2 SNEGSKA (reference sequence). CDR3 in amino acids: CSARAGGEQYF. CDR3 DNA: TGCAGTGCTAGGGCGGGGGGCGAGCAGTACTTC.

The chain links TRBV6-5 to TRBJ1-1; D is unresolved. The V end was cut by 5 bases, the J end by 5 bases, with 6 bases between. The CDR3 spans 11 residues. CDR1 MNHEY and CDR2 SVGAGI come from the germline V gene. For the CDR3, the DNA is TGTGCCAGCAGTGAGTGGACTGAAGCTTTCTTT. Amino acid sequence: CASSEWTEAFF.

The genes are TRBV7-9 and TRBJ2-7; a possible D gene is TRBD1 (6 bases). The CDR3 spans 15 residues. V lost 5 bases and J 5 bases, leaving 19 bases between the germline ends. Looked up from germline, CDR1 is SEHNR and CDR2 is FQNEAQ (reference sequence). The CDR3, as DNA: TGTGCCAGCAGCCCCCACCCCTTAACAGGGAACGAGCAGTACTTC. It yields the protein CASSPHPLTGNEQYF.

The CDR3 here is CASSTGIQETQYF. CDR3 bases: TGTGCCAGCAGCACCGGGATACAAGAGACCCAGTACTTC. The chain uses TRBV21-1 and TRBJ2-5; the table's D call TRBD2 went unverified against the DNA. TRBV21-1 is designated a pseudogene. The CDR3 is 13 amino acids.

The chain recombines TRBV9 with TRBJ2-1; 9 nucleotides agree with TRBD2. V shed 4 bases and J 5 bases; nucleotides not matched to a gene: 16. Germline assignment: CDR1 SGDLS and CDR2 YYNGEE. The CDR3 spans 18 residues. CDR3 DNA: TGTGCCAGCAGCTTCTCGGGGCTTATGGGCGGGGGGGACAATGAGCAGTTCTTC. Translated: CASSFSGLMGGGDNEQFF.

This chain's CDR3 is CASSPGLPLATNEKLFF. CDR3 bases: TGTGCCAGCAGCCCGGGCCTACCCCTTGCAACTAATGAAAAACTGTTTTTT. The rearrangement uses TRBV28 and TRBJ1-4; D is unresolved. The CDR3 is made up of 17 amino acids. The germline V and J ends were trimmed by 6 bases and 0 bases, with 17 bases remaining between them. Germline V gene sequence: CDR1 MDHEN, CDR2 SYDVKM.

The CDR3 sequence: CASSQIAGGGDTQYF. CDR3 sequence (DNA): TGCGCCAGCAGCCAAATAGCGGGAGGAGGGGATACGCAGTATTTT. The chain combines TRBV4-1 with TRBJ2-3; 10 nucleotides line up with TRBD2. The CDR3 extends over 15 amino acids. Germline V CDR1 and CDR2: MGHRA, YSYEKL. The V segment lost 2 bases and the J segment 6 bases; nucleotides outside the gene matches: 5.

The CDR3 nucleotides read TGTGCCAGCACTATTACAGGGGGCCAAGAGACCCAGTACTTC. It translates to CASTITGGQETQYF. The V and J genes are TRBV28 and TRBJ2-5; TRBD1 matches at 8 bases. With 7 bases clipped from V and 1 base from J, the junction kept 5 bases outside the gene matches. The length of the CDR3 is 14 residues. From germline, CDR1 is MDHEN and CDR2 SYDVKM.

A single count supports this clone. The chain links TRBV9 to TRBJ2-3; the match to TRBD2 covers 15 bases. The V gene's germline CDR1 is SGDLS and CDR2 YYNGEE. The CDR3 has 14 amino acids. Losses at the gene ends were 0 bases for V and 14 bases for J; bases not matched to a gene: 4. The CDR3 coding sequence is TGTGCCAGCAGCGTAGATGGACTAGCGGGAGGGCCGTATTTT. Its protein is CASSVDGLAGGPYF.

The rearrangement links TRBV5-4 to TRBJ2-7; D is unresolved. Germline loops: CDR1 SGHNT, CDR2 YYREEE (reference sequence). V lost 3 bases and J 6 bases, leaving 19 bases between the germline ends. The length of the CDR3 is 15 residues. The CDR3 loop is CASSSGRASTSEQYF. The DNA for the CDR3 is TGTGCCAGCAGCTCCGGACGGGCTAGTACGAGCGAGCAGTACTTC.

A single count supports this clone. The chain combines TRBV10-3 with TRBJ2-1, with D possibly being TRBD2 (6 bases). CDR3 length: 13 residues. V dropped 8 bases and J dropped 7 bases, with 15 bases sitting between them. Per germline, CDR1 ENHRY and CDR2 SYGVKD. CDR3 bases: TGTGCCATCTCGACTAGTTCCCATAATGAGCAGTTCTTC. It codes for CAISTSSHNEQFF.

DNA of the CDR3: TGTGCCAGCAGCTCAAGCTCCTACGAGCAGTACTTC. It is translated as CASSSSSYEQYF. The genes are TRBV5-4 and TRBJ2-7; D gene unclear. This CDR3 is built from 12 residues. Germline assignment: CDR1 SGHNT and CDR2 YYREEE (reference sequence). Trimming took 3 bases from V and 0 from J, leaving 4 bases between them.

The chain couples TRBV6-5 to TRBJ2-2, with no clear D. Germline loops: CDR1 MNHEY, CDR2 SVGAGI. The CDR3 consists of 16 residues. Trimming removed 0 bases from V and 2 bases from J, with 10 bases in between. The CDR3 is CASSYSKSGNTGELFF. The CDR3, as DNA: TGTGCCAGCAGTTACTCGAAATCCGGAAACACCGGGGAGCTGTTTTTT.

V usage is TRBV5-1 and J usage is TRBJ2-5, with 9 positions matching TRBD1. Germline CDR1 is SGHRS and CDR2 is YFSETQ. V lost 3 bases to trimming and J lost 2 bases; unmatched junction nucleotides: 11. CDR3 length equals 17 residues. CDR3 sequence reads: CASSSGQGVMMQETQYF. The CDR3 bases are TGCGCCAGCAGCTCGGGACAGGGAGTGATGATGCAAGAGACCCAGTACTTC.

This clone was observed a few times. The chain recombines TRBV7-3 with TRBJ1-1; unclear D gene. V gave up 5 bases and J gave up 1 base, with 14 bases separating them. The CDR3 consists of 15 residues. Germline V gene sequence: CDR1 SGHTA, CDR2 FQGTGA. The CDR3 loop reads CASSRTGRGNTEAFF. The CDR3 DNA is TGTGCCAGCAGCCGGACTGGCCGGGGGAACACTGAAGCTTTCTTT.

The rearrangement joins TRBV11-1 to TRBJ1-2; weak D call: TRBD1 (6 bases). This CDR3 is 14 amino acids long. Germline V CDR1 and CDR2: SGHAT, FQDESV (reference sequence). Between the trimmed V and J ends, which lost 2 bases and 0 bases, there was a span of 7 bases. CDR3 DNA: TGTGCCAGCAGCTTAAGGGGGACTAACTATGGCTACACCTTC. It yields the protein CASSLRGTNYGYTF.

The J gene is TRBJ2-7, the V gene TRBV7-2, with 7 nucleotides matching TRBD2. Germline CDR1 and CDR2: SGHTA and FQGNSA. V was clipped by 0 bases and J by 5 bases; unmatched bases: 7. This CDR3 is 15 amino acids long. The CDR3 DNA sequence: TGTGCCAGCAGCTTAGCGGTGCTAGCGGAAAACGAGCAGTACTTC. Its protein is CASSLAVLAENEQYF.

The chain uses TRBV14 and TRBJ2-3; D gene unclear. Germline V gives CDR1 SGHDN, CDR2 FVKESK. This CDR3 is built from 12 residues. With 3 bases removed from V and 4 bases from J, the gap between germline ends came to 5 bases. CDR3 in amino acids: CASSHYADTQYF. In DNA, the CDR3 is TGTGCCAGCAGCCATTATGCAGATACGCAGTATTTT.

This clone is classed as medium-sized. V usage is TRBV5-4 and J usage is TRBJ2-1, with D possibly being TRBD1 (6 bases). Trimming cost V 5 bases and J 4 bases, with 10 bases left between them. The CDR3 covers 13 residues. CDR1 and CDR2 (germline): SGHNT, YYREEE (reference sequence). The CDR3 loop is CASRPDSYNEQFF. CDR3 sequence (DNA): TGTGCCAGCAGACCGGACAGTTACAATGAGCAGTTCTTC. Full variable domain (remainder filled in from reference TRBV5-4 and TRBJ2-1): ETGVTQSPTHLIKTRGQQVTLRCSSQSGHNTVSWYQQALGQGPQFIFQYYREEENGRGNFPPRFSGLQFPNYSSELNVNALELDDSALYLCASRPDSYNEQFFGPGTRLTVL.